These T cell receptor beta chains were read from a single sample in a study of CD8 T cells in ankylosing spondylitis. TCRdb redid the calling of the 5' RACE reads with MiXCR, one entry per CDR3 protein. The data contain 210,000 or so distinct CDR3 sequences, roughly 25% of them singletons. The sequenced material came from blood, either unsorted or a sorted T cell fraction (not recorded which). The origin of the receptors is a male donor with ankylosing spondylitis or in good health (not recorded which). Both conserved end residues are part of each CDR3. A D gene is named only where the DNA matches it firmly. Size is omitted from some rows. Given values are once, few, many or a class for expanded clones.

d_gene: .
j_gene: TRBJ2-3
abundance: few
v_gene: TRBV2
CDR3aa: CASEKSGGGTDTQYF
CDR3nt: TGTGCCAGCGAAAAAAGCGGAGGGGGCACAGATACGCAGTATTTT

d_gene: .
j_gene: TRBJ2-7
abundance: .
v_gene: TRBV5-6
CDR3aa: CASSPPTRREQYF
CDR3nt: TGTGCCAGCAGCCCGCCGACACGCCGCGAGCAGTACTTC

d_gene: .
j_gene: TRBJ2-2
abundance: .
v_gene: TRBV5-1
CDR3aa: CASSSTTTNTGELFF
CDR3nt: TGCGCCAGCAGCTCGACTACCACGAACACCGGGGAGCTGTTTTTT

d_gene: .
j_gene: TRBJ2-5
abundance: many
v_gene: TRBV12-3/TRBV12-4
CDR3aa: CASSSLGGGETQYF
CDR3nt: TGTGCCAGCAGTTCCCTGGGGGGCGGCGAGACCCAGTACTTC

d_gene: .
j_gene: TRBJ2-1
abundance: many
v_gene: TRBV3-1
CDR3aa: CASSQEGRGQQFF
CDR3nt: TGTGCCAGCAGCCAAGAAGGTAGGGGACAGCAGTTCTTC

d_gene: .
j_gene: TRBJ2-1
abundance: many
v_gene: TRBV5-1
CDR3aa: CASSTMGSGNEQFF
CDR3nt: TGCGCCAGCAGCACCATGGGGAGCGGCAACGAGCAGTTCTTC

d_gene: .
j_gene: TRBJ1-2
abundance: many
v_gene: TRBV6-5
CDR3aa: CASSYRTPGYGYTF
CDR3nt: TGTGCCAGCAGTTACCGCACGCCGGGTTATGGCTACACCTTC

d_gene: TRBD2
j_gene: TRBJ2-5
abundance: .
v_gene: TRBV20-1
CDR3aa: CSAGGRPLREQETQYF
CDR3nt: TGCAGCGCCGGCGGGAGGCCCTTAAGGGAGCAAGAGACCCAGTACTTC

d_gene: TRBD2
j_gene: TRBJ2-5
abundance: many
v_gene: TRBV3-1
CDR3aa: CASSQDRGVQETQYF
CDR3nt: TGTGCCAGCAGCCAAGATCGGGGGGTCCAAGAGACCCAGTACTTC

d_gene: TRBD2
j_gene: TRBJ2-1
abundance: many
v_gene: TRBV7-3
CDR3aa: CASSLLGGTRNNEQFF
CDR3nt: TGTGCCAGCAGCTTATTAGGCGGGACTAGAAACAATGAGCAGTTCTTC

d_gene: TRBD2
j_gene: TRBJ2-5
abundance: .
v_gene: TRBV20-1
CDR3aa: CSAPRGTQETQYF
CDR3nt: TGCAGTGCCCCGCGGGGGACTCAAGAGACCCAGTACTTC

d_gene: .
j_gene: TRBJ2-7
abundance: many
v_gene: TRBV5-1
CDR3aa: CASSLEFGSQSYEQYF
CDR3nt: TGCGCCAGCAGCTTGGAGTTCGGGAGTCAATCCTACGAGCAGTACTTC

d_gene: .
j_gene: TRBJ1-1
abundance: many
v_gene: TRBV6-1
CDR3aa: CASRGPGVLGTEAFF
CDR3nt: TGTGCCAGCAGAGGACCGGGTGTTCTCGGCACTGAAGCTTTCTTT

d_gene: .
j_gene: TRBJ1-5
abundance: many
v_gene: TRBV4-2
CDR3aa: CASSQDGNQPQHF
CDR3nt: TGTGCCAGCAGCCAAGACGGCAATCAGCCCCAGCATTTT

d_gene: .
j_gene: TRBJ2-7
abundance: few
v_gene: TRBV7-2
CDR3aa: CASSLDRVYYEQYF
CDR3nt: TGTGCCAGCAGCTTAGACAGGGTTTACTACGAGCAGTACTTC

d_gene: TRBD2
j_gene: TRBJ2-3
abundance: many
v_gene: TRBV5-6
CDR3aa: CASSLMGGSTDTQYF
CDR3nt: TGTGCCAGCTCCCTTATGGGGGGGAGCACAGATACGCAGTATTTT

d_gene: .
j_gene: TRBJ2-1
abundance: many
v_gene: TRBV9
CDR3aa: CASSPRSERANEQFF
CDR3nt: TGTGCCAGCAGCCCCCGGAGTGAGAGGGCCAATGAGCAGTTCTTC

d_gene: .
j_gene: TRBJ2-5
abundance: .
v_gene: TRBV11-2
CDR3aa: CASTMSREETQYF
CDR3nt: TGTGCCAGCACAATGTCCAGGGAAGAGACCCAGTACTTC

d_gene: .
j_gene: TRBJ2-2
abundance: many
v_gene: TRBV12-3/TRBV12-4
CDR3aa: CASSLTGGELFF
CDR3nt: TGTGCCAGCAGTTTAACCGGCGGGGAGCTGTTTTTT

d_gene: .
j_gene: TRBJ2-2
abundance: .
v_gene: TRBV15
CDR3aa: CATSTDLNTGELFF
CDR3nt: TGTGCCACCAGCACCGACTTGAACACCGGGGAGCTGTTTTTT

d_gene: TRBD2
j_gene: TRBJ2-5
abundance: .
v_gene: TRBV20-1
CDR3aa: CSAGRASGSRETQYF
CDR3nt: TGCAGTGCCGGGCGGGCTAGCGGGAGTAGGGAGACCCAGTACTTC

d_gene: .
j_gene: TRBJ1-4
abundance: .
v_gene: TRBV6-5
CDR3aa: CASSYSGGTNEKLFF
CDR3nt: TGTGCCAGCAGTTACTCTGGGGGAACTAATGAAAAACTGTTTTTT

d_gene: .
j_gene: TRBJ1-3
abundance: .
v_gene: TRBV10-3
CDR3aa: CATAGGNTIYF
CDR3nt: TGTGCCACCGCAGGGGGAAACACCATATATTTT

d_gene: .
j_gene: TRBJ2-5
abundance: .
v_gene: TRBV29-1
CDR3aa: CSVGGGNQETQYF
CDR3nt: TGCAGCGTTGGGGGAGGAAATCAAGAGACCCAGTACTTC

d_gene: .
j_gene: TRBJ1-5
abundance: few
v_gene: TRBV6-1
CDR3aa: CASSTQQGQPQHF
CDR3nt: TGTGCCAGCAGTACCCAACAGGGTCAGCCCCAGCATTTT

d_gene: .
j_gene: TRBJ1-1
abundance: few
v_gene: TRBV18
CDR3aa: CASSPGLSGTEAFF
CDR3nt: TGTGCCAGCTCACCAGGACTCTCGGGGACTGAAGCTTTCTTT

d_gene: TRBD2
j_gene: TRBJ2-5
abundance: many
v_gene: TRBV7-3
CDR3aa: CASSTTSGRLETQYF
CDR3nt: TGTGCCAGCAGCACGACTAGCGGGAGGTTGGAGACCCAGTACTTC

d_gene: TRBD2
j_gene: TRBJ2-7
abundance: many
v_gene: TRBV27
CDR3aa: CASKRGDSYEQYF
CDR3nt: TGTGCCAGCAAGCGGGGAGATTCCTACGAGCAGTACTTC

d_gene: TRBD1
j_gene: TRBJ1-1
abundance: few
v_gene: TRBV5-1
CDR3aa: CASSLVAGGNTEAFF
CDR3nt: TGCGCCAGCAGCTTGGTGGCAGGGGGAAACACTGAAGCTTTCTTT

d_gene: .
j_gene: TRBJ2-1
abundance: .
v_gene: TRBV12-3/TRBV12-4
CDR3aa: CASREGLNGYNEQFF
CDR3nt: TGTGCCAGCAGAGAGGGACTTAATGGCTACAATGAGCAGTTCTTC

d_gene: TRBD2
j_gene: TRBJ2-1
abundance: many
v_gene: TRBV7-8
CDR3aa: CASSLSGGSRDNEQFF
CDR3nt: TGTGCCAGCAGCTTAAGTGGCGGGAGCCGGGACAATGAGCAGTTCTTC

d_gene: TRBD1
j_gene: TRBJ2-5
abundance: many
v_gene: TRBV12-3/TRBV12-4
CDR3aa: CASRVGTGLETQYF
CDR3nt: TGTGCCAGCAGGGTCGGGACAGGCCTTGAGACCCAGTACTTC

d_gene: TRBD1
j_gene: TRBJ2-5
abundance: few
v_gene: TRBV29-1
CDR3aa: CSAGQGATETQYF
CDR3nt: TGCAGCGCCGGACAGGGGGCTACAGAGACCCAGTACTTC

d_gene: TRBD2
j_gene: TRBJ2-7
abundance: .
v_gene: TRBV12-3/TRBV12-4
CDR3aa: CASSSGLAGALTGEQYF
CDR3nt: TGTGCCAGCAGTTCTGGCCTAGCGGGAGCTCTTACAGGGGAGCAGTACTTC

d_gene: .
j_gene: TRBJ2-5
abundance: many
v_gene: TRBV10-3
CDR3aa: CATSRSAEETQYF
CDR3nt: TGTGCCACCTCCAGGAGCGCAGAAGAGACCCAGTACTTC

d_gene: .
j_gene: TRBJ1-2
abundance: many
v_gene: TRBV12-3/TRBV12-4
CDR3aa: CASTTRVTGHLYGYTF
CDR3nt: TGTGCCAGCACCACCAGGGTCACCGGACACTTATATGGCTACACCTTC

d_gene: .
j_gene: TRBJ2-2
abundance: many
v_gene: TRBV25-1
CDR3aa: CASTMNMAGANTGELFF
CDR3nt: TGTGCCAGCACCATGAATATGGCAGGCGCGAACACCGGGGAGCTGTTTTTT

d_gene: .
j_gene: TRBJ2-5
abundance: few
v_gene: TRBV12-3/TRBV12-4
CDR3aa: CASSSRGASRETQYF
CDR3nt: TGTGCCAGCAGTTCCCGAGGGGCCTCGCGGGAGACCCAGTACTTC

d_gene: TRBD2
j_gene: TRBJ2-7
abundance: few
v_gene: TRBV20-1
CDR3aa: CSARVPGLAGGSYEQYF
CDR3nt: TGCAGTGCTAGAGTCCCTGGACTAGCGGGAGGTTCCTACGAGCAGTACTTC

d_gene: .
j_gene: TRBJ2-5
abundance: .
v_gene: TRBV14
CDR3aa: CASSQVTGMETQYF
CDR3nt: TGTGCCAGCAGCCAAGTGACGGGAATGGAGACCCAGTACTTC

d_gene: .
j_gene: TRBJ2-5
abundance: few
v_gene: TRBV20-1
CDR3aa: CSASSLAQRETQYF
CDR3nt: TGCAGTGCTAGTTCCCTAGCGCAACGAGAGACCCAGTACTTC

d_gene: .
j_gene: TRBJ1-1
abundance: .
v_gene: TRBV29-1
CDR3aa: CSVDSGTRNTEAFF
CDR3nt: TGCAGCGTGGACTCCGGGACAAGGAACACTGAAGCTTTCTTT

d_gene: .
j_gene: TRBJ2-3
abundance: few
v_gene: TRBV20-1
CDR3aa: CSARDLRKNTDTQYF
CDR3nt: TGCAGTGCTAGGGATTTAAGGAAGAATACAGATACGCAGTATTTT

d_gene: .
j_gene: TRBJ1-5
abundance: few
v_gene: TRBV20-1
CDR3aa: CSARAKAGGNQPQHF
CDR3nt: TGCAGTGCTAGAGCCAAAGCAGGGGGCAATCAGCCCCAGCATTTT

d_gene: TRBD1
j_gene: TRBJ1-4
abundance: many
v_gene: TRBV5-1
CDR3aa: CASSLAPPGQSNEKLFF
CDR3nt: TGCGCCAGCAGCTTGGCACCCCCGGGACAGTCTAATGAAAAACTGTTTTTT

d_gene: .
j_gene: TRBJ1-3
abundance: .
v_gene: TRBV20-1
CDR3aa: CSASSGSPSGNTIYF
CDR3nt: TGCAGTGCTTCCTCAGGGAGCCCCTCTGGAAACACCATATATTTT

d_gene: .
j_gene: TRBJ2-7
abundance: few
v_gene: TRBV6-5
CDR3aa: CASSYLSSRRSGGNEQYF
CDR3nt: TGTGCCAGCAGTTACCTGTCTAGCAGGAGGAGTGGGGGCAACGAGCAGTACTTC

d_gene: .
j_gene: TRBJ1-4
abundance: many
v_gene: TRBV20-1
CDR3aa: CSARVRDEKLFF
CDR3nt: TGCAGTGCTAGAGTACGAGATGAAAAACTGTTTTTT

d_gene: .
j_gene: TRBJ2-7
abundance: many
v_gene: TRBV5-1
CDR3aa: CASSFGQLFEQYF
CDR3nt: TGCGCCAGCAGCTTCGGACAGTTGTTCGAGCAGTACTTC

d_gene: TRBD1
j_gene: TRBJ1-4
abundance: many
v_gene: TRBV15
CDR3aa: CATSQGGDRDEKLFF
CDR3nt: TGTGCCACCAGCCAGGGCGGGGACAGGGATGAAAAACTGTTTTTT

d_gene: .
j_gene: TRBJ1-5
abundance: many
v_gene: TRBV20-1
CDR3aa: CSASPGVGQPQHF
CDR3nt: TGCAGTGCGAGCCCAGGGGTCGGTCAGCCCCAGCATTTT

d_gene: .
j_gene: TRBJ2-5
abundance: .
v_gene: TRBV6-1
CDR3aa: CASSPPGSGSETQYF
CDR3nt: TGTGCCAGCAGTCCCCCTGGGAGTGGGAGTGAGACCCAGTACTTC

d_gene: TRBD1
j_gene: TRBJ2-1
abundance: .
v_gene: TRBV12-3/TRBV12-4
CDR3aa: CASSLGGQGLYNEQFF
CDR3nt: TGTGCCAGCAGTTTAGGGGGACAGGGGTTGTACAATGAGCAGTTCTTC

d_gene: TRBD2
j_gene: TRBJ2-3
abundance: .
v_gene: TRBV10-3
CDR3aa: CAISSSVRSSGSTDTQYF
CDR3nt: TGTGCCATCAGTTCGTCAGTACGATCTAGCGGCTCCACAGATACGCAGTATTTT